This is a list of T cell receptor beta chains from one sample in a study of technical replicates of blood from a few donors. Assay used: immunoSEQ multiplex PCR; TCRdb lists only in-frame clones, some missing. The sample has tens of thousands of clones, about 87% seen once. The specimen was PBMCs. These receptors came from a human donor in good health. Some clones in this sample may be carry-over from other donors' samples. The CDR3 runs from the conserved cysteine through the conserved F or W. The order of the fields is D gene, J gene, V gene, clone size, CDR3 DNA, CDR3 protein. The D gene is left open where the match is weak. Expanded clones get a size class; other rows say once, few or many, or leave the size out.

D: .
J: TRBJ1-1
V: TRBV19
size: .
DNA: TGTGCCAGCCGAAATAGGGCGGGGGGTTCGAGCACTGAAGCTTTCTTT
CDR3: CASRNRAGGSSTEAFF

D: .
J: TRBJ1-1
V: TRBV19
size: .
DNA: TGTGCCAGTAGTATCAACTACAGGGCCAGGAACACTGAAGCTTTCTTT
CDR3: CASSINYRARNTEAFF

D: TRBD1
J: TRBJ1-5
V: TRBV29-1
size: .
DNA: TGCAGCGTTGCGACTATGACAGGGAGCAATCAGCCCCAGCATTTT
CDR3: CSVATMTGSNQPQHF

D: .
J: TRBJ1-1
V: TRBV4-1
size: .
DNA: TGCGCCAGCAGCTTATCAACCTCGGGTGCATCTGAAGCTTTCTTT
CDR3: CASSLSTSGASEAFF

D: TRBD1
J: TRBJ2-7
V: TRBV7-9
size: .
DNA: TGTGCCAGCAGCTTAGGGACAGGGGGAACCTACGAGCAGTACTTC
CDR3: CASSLGTGGTYEQYF

D: TRBD2
J: TRBJ2-1
V: TRBV12-5
size: .
DNA: TGTGCTAGTGGTTTTAGCGGGAGCCGTGAGCAGTTCTTC
CDR3: CASGFSGSREQFF

D: .
J: TRBJ2-1
V: TRBV6-5
size: .
DNA: TGTGCCAGCAGTTACGACAGAACCAATGAGCAGTTCTTC
CDR3: CASSYDRTNEQFF

D: TRBD1
J: TRBJ1-1
V: TRBV11-2
size: .
DNA: TGTGCCAGCAGCTTAGGACAGGGAGCTTTCTTT
CDR3: CASSLGQGAFF

D: .
J: TRBJ1-6
V: TRBV4-3
size: .
DNA: TGCGCCAGCAGCCGAGGAAGGACCGGGGTCCGAGGGACACCCCTCCACTTT
CDR3: CASSRGRTGVRGTPLHF

D: .
J: TRBJ1-2
V: TRBV6-1
size: .
DNA: TGTGCCAGCATGGGTCATCAGTTGGGAGGAAAGGGCTACACCTTC
CDR3: CASMGHQLGGKGYTF

D: .
J: TRBJ1-3
V: TRBV14
size: .
DNA: TGTGCCAGCAGCCAACAGGGCACCACCATATATTTT
CDR3: CASSQQGTTIYF

D: .
J: TRBJ1-1
V: TRBV7-2
size: .
DNA: TGTGCCAGCAGCACCGAGGGTAGGTTGAACACTGAAGCTTTCTTT
CDR3: CASSTEGRLNTEAFF

D: TRBD1
J: TRBJ1-6
V: TRBV7-2
size: .
DNA: TGTGCCAGCAGCTCCCGGACAGGATTAGGGTCACCCCTCCACTTT
CDR3: CASSSRTGLGSPLHF

D: .
J: TRBJ1-6
V: TRBV9
size: .
DNA: TGTGCCAGCAGCGTAGATGCAGGGAAAAATTCACCCCTCCACTTT
CDR3: CASSVDAGKNSPLHF

D: .
J: TRBJ2-3
V: TRBV13
size: .
DNA: TGTGCCAGCAGCGAGGGGAGGAGCTTGAGGACAGATACGCAGTATTTT
CDR3: CASSEGRSLRTDTQYF

D: .
J: TRBJ2-7
V: TRBV29-1
size: .
DNA: TGCAGCGTTAGACAGGATCTCTCCTACGAGCAGTACTTC
CDR3: CSVRQDLSYEQYF

D: .
J: TRBJ2-1
V: TRBV7-2
size: .
DNA: TGTGCCAGCAGCTTAGGCAGGGGCAGGCAGGACAATGAGCAGTTCTTC
CDR3: CASSLGRGRQDNEQFF

D: TRBD1
J: TRBJ2-2
V: TRBV18
size: .
DNA: TGTGCCAGCTCACCCGACAGGGGGCTCAGGGAGCTGTTTTTT
CDR3: CASSPDRGLRELFF

D: TRBD1
J: TRBJ2-7
V: TRBV25-1
size: .
DNA: TGTGCCAGCAGTGAAGGTGTTCAGGGGGCGCAGGACGAGCAGTACTTC
CDR3: CASSEGVQGAQDEQYF

D: .
J: TRBJ1-6
V: TRBV5-4
size: once
DNA: TGTGCCAGCAGCTCCAAATTAGGGGGAAGAAACTCACCCCTCCACTTT
CDR3: CASSSKLGGRNSPLHF

D: TRBD2
J: TRBJ2-1
V: TRBV7-3
size: .
DNA: TGTGCCAGCAGCCTAGCGGCCAGCTCCTACAATGAGCAGTTCTTC
CDR3: CASSLAASSYNEQFF

D: .
J: TRBJ1-6
V: TRBV7-2
size: .
DNA: TGTGCCAGCCGGATCGATCAGGGGACGAATTCACCCCTCCACTTT
CDR3: CASRIDQGTNSPLHF

D: .
J: TRBJ1-3
V: TRBV30
size: .
DNA: TGTGCCTGGACCGTACTGAGGAGCCCTGGAAACACCATATATTTT
CDR3: CAWTVLRSPGNTIYF

D: TRBD2
J: TRBJ2-7
V: TRBV18
size: .
DNA: TGTGCCAGCTCACCAGCGGCTAGCGGGACCTACGAGCAGTACTTC
CDR3: CASSPAASGTYEQYF

D: .
J: TRBJ2-7
V: TRBV11-2
size: .
DNA: TGTGCCAGCAGCTTACTTCCCAATGGGCCCTACGAGCAGTACTTC
CDR3: CASSLLPNGPYEQYF

D: .
J: TRBJ2-1
V: TRBV7-9
size: .
DNA: TGTGCCAGCAGCTCATTCCCGGAGGATGAGCAGTTCTTC
CDR3: CASSSFPEDEQFF

D: .
J: TRBJ1-1
V: TRBV20-1
size: few
DNA: TGCAGTGCTACAAACACTGAAGCTTTCTTT
CDR3: CSATNTEAFF

D: TRBD2
J: TRBJ2-3
V: TRBV5-1
size: once
DNA: TGCGCCAGCAGCTTGGCCTTGGTAGCGGGGGCGGATACGCAGTATTTT
CDR3: CASSLALVAGADTQYF

D: TRBD2
J: TRBJ2-2
V: TRBV2
size: once
DNA: TGTGCCAGCAGTGAAAGCGCGGGGGGGCGTGACACCGGGGAGCTGTTTTTT
CDR3: CASSESAGGRDTGELFF